Sequencing of this T cell receptor (beta chain) was carried out in a study of human T cells and chemical hapten exposure. The time point is: patch test 2, 6 weeks after DPC sensitization. Treatment noted: therapeutic diphenylcyclopropenone sensitization with weekly scalp DPC. This clonotype was counted between two and nine times. V was pared by 4 bases and J by 4 bases, with 13 bases between. The CDR3 contains 14 residues. Germline CDR1 reads MDHEN; CDR2 reads SYDVKM. Each CDR3 protein is one row after TCRdb ran MiXCR on the RACE reads. The sample lists about 89,000 distinct CDR3 sequences; 9.5% to 11% were seen once.

The TCR comes from a middle-aged man with alopecia areata. Some clones in this sample may be carry-over from other donors' samples. The rearrangement uses TRBV28 and TRBJ2-5; tentative D call: TRBD2 (6 bases). The source was whole blood, collected in connection with sensitization to the hapten diphenylcyclopropenone (DPC). Written as DNA, the CDR3 is TGTGCCAGCAGTTCCCCGACTAGTCTAGAGACCCAGTACTTC. Translation: CASSSPTSLETQYF.